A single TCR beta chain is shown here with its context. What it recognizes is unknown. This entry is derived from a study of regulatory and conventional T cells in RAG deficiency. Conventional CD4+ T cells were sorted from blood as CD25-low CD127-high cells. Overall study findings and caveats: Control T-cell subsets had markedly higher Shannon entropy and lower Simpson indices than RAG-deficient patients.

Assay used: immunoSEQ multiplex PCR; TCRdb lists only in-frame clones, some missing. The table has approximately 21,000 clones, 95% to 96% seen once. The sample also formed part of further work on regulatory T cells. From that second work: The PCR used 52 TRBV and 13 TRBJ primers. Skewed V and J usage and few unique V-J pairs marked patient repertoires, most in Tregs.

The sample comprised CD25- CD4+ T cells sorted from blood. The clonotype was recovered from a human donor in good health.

CDR3 nucleotides: TGTGCCAGCAGCGCGCCCGGACAGTCAGCTCTTTCGGGAAACACCATATATTTT. It specifies CASSAPGQSALSGNTIYF. V and J are TRBV7-2 and TRBJ1-3; a possible D gene is TRBD1 (6 bases). The CDR3 runs 18 residues. Germline lookup yields CDR1 SGHTA and CDR2 FQGNSA. V lost 5 bases and J 4 bases, leaving 24 bases between the germline ends.